This TCR beta chain appears in the sequencing data of a study of STAT5B mutations in CD4+ large granular lymphocyte leukemia. Sequencing was at survey level. Profiling relied on immunoSEQ multiplex PCR, and the TCRdb table lists in-frame clones only, not all of them. This sample has about 38,000 clones, with 75% to 85% found just once. This CDR3 has 14 amino acids. Germline lookup yields CDR1 SGHRS and CDR2 YFSETQ. V trimming: 4 bases; J trimming: 16 bases; junction bases outside the gene matches: 9. On this clone itself: What it binds is not known.

Broader study findings: No patients shared main leukemic clonotypes, though approximately 26% appeared at low frequency elsewhere. Patient CD4-sorted repertoires looked more clonal than healthy CD4+ repertoires, even without putative leukemic clones. Top patient clones used TRBV06 genes more often: 8/27 versus 2/35 in controls.

This TCR came from a human donor in good health. The V call is TRBV5-1, the J call TRBJ2-1, with 15 nucleotides matching TRBD2. Sample: CD4+ T cells from blood buffy coats. CDR3 region: CASSEGLAGGPPFF. CDR3 bases: TGCGCCAGCAGCGAAGGACTAGCGGGAGGGCCCCCCTTCTTC.